This TCR beta chain derives from a study of T cells expressing NK-cell markers. Background on the study: Repertoire data for TCR beta were derived from sorted T cells (CD3+CD56+NKG2C+, CD3+CD56+NKG2C- and CD3+CD56-NKG2C+). General study results and limits: HCMV specificity of the expanded NKG2C+ T cell clones stayed unclear.

In generating TCR beta cDNA, 5'RACE template switching with UMIs was used. For each CDR3 protein, TCRdb gives one entry from its re-call of the 5' RACE reads, without DNA. The sample table includes 500,000 to 700,000 distinct CDR3 sequences. About this clonotype itself: Its antigen remains unknown.

This CDR3 comprises 14 residues. Germline CDR1 is SGHTA and CDR2 is FQGTGA. V is TRBV7-3 and J is TRBJ2-4; lacking DNA, the TRBD2 call made by TCRdb goes unchecked. Sample: blood T cells: a sorted CD56 or NKG2C T cell subset, CD4+ or CD8+ T cells, or bulk PBMC T cells (not recorded which). This receptor was obtained from a young man in good health. This CDR3 is CASSALEPEVIQYF.